The T cell receptor beta chain described here comes from a study of blood T cell repertoires in COVID-19. About the research overall: Some COVID-19 samples were acute and others convalescent; all came from the United States, Italy and Spain. The analysed material was cDNA or gDNA that came from T cells, B-cell-depleted T cells, or PBMCs.

Deletions cut 4 bases from V and 6 bases from J, with 16 bases between. In germline, CDR1 is SQVTM, CDR2 ANQGSEA. CDR3 size: 14 residues. Produced via immunoSEQ multiplex PCR; TCRdb's table is partial and in-frame only. The table records 410,000 or so clones, around 86% of them present only once. This chain links TRBV29-1 with TRBJ1-5; tentative D call: TRBD1 (6 bases). Sequencing was carried out using peripheral blood. The origin of this receptor is a woman aged 30 to 39 with active or convalescent COVID-19. CDR3 loop: CSVVLGGQGQPQHF. In nucleotides, the CDR3 is TGCAGCGTTGTACTCGGGGGGCAGGGTCAGCCCCAGCATTTT. The entire variable domain, with the rest obtained from reference TRBV29-1 and TRBJ1-5, is as follows: SAVISQKPSRDICQRGTSLTIQCQVDSQVTMMFWYRQQPGQSLTLIATANQGSEATYESGFVIDKFPISRPNLTFSTLTVSNMSPEDSSIYLCSVVLGGQGQPQHFGDGTRLSIL.